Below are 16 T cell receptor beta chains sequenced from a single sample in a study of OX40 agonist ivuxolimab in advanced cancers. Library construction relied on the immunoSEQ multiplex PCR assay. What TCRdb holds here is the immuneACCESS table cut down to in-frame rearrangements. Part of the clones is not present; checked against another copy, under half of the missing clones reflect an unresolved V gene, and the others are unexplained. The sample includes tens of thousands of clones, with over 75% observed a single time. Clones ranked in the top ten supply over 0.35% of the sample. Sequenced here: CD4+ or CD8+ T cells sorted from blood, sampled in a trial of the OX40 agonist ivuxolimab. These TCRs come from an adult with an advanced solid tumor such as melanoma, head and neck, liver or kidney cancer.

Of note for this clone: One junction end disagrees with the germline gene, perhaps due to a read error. CDR3 nucleotide sequence: TGTGCCAGCTCACCGGGACAGTTGCGACTCTTT. This codes for CASSPGQLRLF. The chain carries TRBV18 and TRBJ1-1; 7 bases are shared with TRBD1. Germline V gene sequence: CDR1 KGHSH, CDR2 LQKENI. This CDR3 is 11 amino acids long.

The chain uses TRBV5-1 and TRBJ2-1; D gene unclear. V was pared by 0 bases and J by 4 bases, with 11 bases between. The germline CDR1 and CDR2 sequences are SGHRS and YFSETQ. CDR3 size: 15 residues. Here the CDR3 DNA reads TGCGCCAGCAGCTTGGTGGCGGCGGCTTACAATGAGCAGTTCTTC. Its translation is CASSLVAAAYNEQFF. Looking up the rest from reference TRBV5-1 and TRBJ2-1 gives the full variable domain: KAGVTQTPRYLIKTRGQQVTLSCSPISGHRSVSWYQQTPGQGLQFLFEYFSETQRNKGNFPGRFSGRQFSNSRSEMNVSTLELGDSALYLCASSLVAAAYNEQFFGPGTRLTVL.

The CDR3 loop is CASSNSRLDGNIQYF. The DNA of the CDR3 is TGTGCCAGCAGCAACTCGAGGCTAGACGGGAACATTCAGTACTTC. The chain joins TRBV6-6 to TRBJ2-4; D gene uncertain. The V end was cut by 6 bases, the J end by 7 bases, with 19 bases between. CDR1 is MNHNY, CDR2 SVGAGI, per germline (reference sequence). The CDR3 runs to 15 residues.

CDR3 DNA: TGTGCCAGCAGCCAAGTACTCGCGGTTGAGGCAGATACGCAGTATTTT. Amino acids: CASSQVLAVEADTQYF. V and J are TRBV14 and TRBJ2-3; D remains unclear. CDR3 size: 16 residues. The V end was cut by 1 base, the J end by 4 bases, with 15 bases between. Germline-derived CDR1 and CDR2 are SGHDN and FVKESK.

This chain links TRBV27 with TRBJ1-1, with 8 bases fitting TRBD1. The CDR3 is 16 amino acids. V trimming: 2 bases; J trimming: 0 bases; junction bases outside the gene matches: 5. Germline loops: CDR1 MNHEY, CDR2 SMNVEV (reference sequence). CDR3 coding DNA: TGTGCCAGCAGTTTAGACCAGGGGGCCATGAACACTGAAGCTTTCTTT. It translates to CASSLDQGAMNTEAFF.

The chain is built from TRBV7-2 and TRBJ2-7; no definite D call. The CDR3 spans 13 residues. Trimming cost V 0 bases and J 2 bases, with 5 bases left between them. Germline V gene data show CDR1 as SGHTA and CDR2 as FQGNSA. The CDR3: CASSLAETYEQYF. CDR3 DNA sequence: TGTGCCAGCAGCTTAGCAGAGACCTACGAGCAGTACTTC.

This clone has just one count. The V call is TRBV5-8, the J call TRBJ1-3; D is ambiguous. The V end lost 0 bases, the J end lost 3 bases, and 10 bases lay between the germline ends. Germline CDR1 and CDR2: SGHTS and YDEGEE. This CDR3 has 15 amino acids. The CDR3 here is CASSLGVDYGNTIYF. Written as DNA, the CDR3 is TGTGCCAGCAGCTTGGGGGTGGATTATGGAAACACCATATATTTT.

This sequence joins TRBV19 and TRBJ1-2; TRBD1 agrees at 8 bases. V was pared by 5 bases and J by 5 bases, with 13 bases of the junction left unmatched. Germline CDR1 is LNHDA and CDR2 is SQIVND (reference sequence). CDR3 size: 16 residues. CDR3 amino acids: CASSARAGGLGYGYTF. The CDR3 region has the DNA TGTGCCAGTAGTGCCCGCGCAGGGGGCTTAGGTTATGGCTACACCTTC.

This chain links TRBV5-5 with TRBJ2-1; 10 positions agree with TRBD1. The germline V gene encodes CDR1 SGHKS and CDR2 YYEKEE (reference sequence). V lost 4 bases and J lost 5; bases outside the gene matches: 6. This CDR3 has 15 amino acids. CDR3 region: CASSITGTGDNEQFF. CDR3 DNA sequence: TGTGCCAGCAGCATAACCGGGACAGGGGACAATGAGCAGTTCTTC.

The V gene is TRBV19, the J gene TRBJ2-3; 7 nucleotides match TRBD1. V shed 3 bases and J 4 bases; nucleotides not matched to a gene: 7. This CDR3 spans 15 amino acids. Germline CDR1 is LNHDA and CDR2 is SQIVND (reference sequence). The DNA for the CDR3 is TGTGCCAGTAGTATGGTCCAAACAGGGGCAGATACGCAGTATTTT. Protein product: CASSMVQTGADTQYF.

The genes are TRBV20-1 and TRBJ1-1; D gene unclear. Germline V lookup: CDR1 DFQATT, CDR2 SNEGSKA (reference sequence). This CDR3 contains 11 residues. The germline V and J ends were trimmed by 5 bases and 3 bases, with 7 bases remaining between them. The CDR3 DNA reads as TGCAGTGCTTCCAGATACACTGAAGCTTTCTTT. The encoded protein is CSASRYTEAFF.

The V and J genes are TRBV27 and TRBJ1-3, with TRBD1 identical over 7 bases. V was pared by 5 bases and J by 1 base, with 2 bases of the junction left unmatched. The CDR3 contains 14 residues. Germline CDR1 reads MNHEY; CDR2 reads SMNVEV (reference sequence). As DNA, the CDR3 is TGTGCCAGCAGTCGCAGGGGGTCTGGAAACACCATATATTTT. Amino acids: CASSRRGSGNTIYF.

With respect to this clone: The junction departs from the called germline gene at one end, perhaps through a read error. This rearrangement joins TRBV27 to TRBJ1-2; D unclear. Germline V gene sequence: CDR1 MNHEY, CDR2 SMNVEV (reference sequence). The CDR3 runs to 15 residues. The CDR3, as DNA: TGTGCCGGCAGGCCAAACGTAGGGAGTGGCTATGGCTACACCTTC. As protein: CAGRPNVGSGYGYTF.

The CDR3 is CASSRSGSNQETQYF. In DNA form, the CDR3 reads TGCGCCAGCAGTCGTAGCGGGAGTAACCAAGAGACCCAGTACTTC. This sequence joins TRBV5-1 and TRBJ2-5; TRBD2 agrees at 9 bases. The CDR3 loop spans 15 amino acids. V dropped 5 bases and J dropped 0; count of bases not matched to a gene: 5. Germline V gives CDR1 SGHRS, CDR2 YFSETQ.

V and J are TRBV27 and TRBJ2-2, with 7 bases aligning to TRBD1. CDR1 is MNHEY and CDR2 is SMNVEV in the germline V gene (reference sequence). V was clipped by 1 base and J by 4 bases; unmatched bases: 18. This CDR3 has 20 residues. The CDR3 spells CASSLLTGWAEYGGTGELFF. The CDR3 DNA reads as TGTGCCAGCAGTTTATTGACAGGGTGGGCGGAATATGGTGGCACCGGGGAGCTGTTTTTT.

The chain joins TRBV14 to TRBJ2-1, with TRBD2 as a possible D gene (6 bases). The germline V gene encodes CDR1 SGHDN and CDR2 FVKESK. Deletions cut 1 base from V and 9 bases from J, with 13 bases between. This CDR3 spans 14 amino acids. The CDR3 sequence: CASSQARGGGEQFF. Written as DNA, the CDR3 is TGTGCCAGCAGCCAAGCTAGGGGAGGAGGTGAGCAGTTCTTC.